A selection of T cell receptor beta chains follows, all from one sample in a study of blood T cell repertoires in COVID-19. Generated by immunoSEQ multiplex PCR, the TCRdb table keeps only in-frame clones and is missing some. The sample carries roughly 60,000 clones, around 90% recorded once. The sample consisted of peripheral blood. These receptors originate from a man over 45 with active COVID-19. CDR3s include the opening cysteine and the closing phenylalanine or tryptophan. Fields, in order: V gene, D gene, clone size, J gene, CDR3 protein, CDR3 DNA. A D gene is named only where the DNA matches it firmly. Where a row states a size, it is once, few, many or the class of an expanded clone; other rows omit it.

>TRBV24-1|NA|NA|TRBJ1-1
CATSATTGFTEAFF
TGTGCCACCAGTGCCACAACAGGGTTTACTGAAGCTTTCTTT
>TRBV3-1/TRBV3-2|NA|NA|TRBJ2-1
CASSPFGNEQFF
TGTGCCAGCAGTCCCTTCGGCAATGAGCAGTTCTTC
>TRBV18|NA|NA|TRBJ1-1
CASSHGGWVNTEAFF
TGTGCCAGCTCACATGGGGGGTGGGTGAACACTGAAGCTTTCTTT
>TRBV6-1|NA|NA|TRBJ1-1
CASSEGRGTSEAFF
TGTGCCAGCAGTGAAGGGCGGGGGACCTCTGAAGCTTTCTTT
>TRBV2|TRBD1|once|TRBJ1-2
CASPRTGNYGYTF
TGTGCCAGCCCCCGGACAGGGAACTATGGCTACACCTTC
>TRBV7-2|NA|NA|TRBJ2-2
CASSLSGVYRGELFF
TGTGCCAGCAGCTTATCCGGGGTGTACCGCGGGGAGCTGTTTTTT
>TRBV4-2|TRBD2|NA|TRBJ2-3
CASSSFSHTSVSVDTQYF
TGTGCCAGCAGCTCCTTCTCCCACACTAGCGTATCAGTAGATACGCAGTATTTT
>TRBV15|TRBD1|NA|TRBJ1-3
CATSTNRGLLGNTIYF
TGTGCCACCAGCACGAACAGGGGGCTATTGGGAAACACCATATATTTT
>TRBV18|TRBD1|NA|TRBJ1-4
CASSPDREWGNEKLFF
TGTGCCAGCTCACCGGACAGGGAATGGGGGAATGAAAAACTGTTTTTT
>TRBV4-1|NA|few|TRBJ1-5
CASSQDIVAADQPQHF
TGCGCCAGCAGCCAAGATATAGTCGCTGCGGATCAGCCCCAGCATTTT
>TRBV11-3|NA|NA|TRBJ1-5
CASSPLIPPGGNQPQHF
TGTGCCAGCAGCCCACTAATCCCCCCGGGAGGCAATCAGCCCCAGCATTTT
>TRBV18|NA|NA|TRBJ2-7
CASSPSPEAYEQYF
TGTGCCAGCTCACCATCCCCCGAGGCCTACGAGCAGTACTTC
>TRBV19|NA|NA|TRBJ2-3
CASSNPGTDTQYF
TGTGCCAGTAGTAACCCAGGCACAGATACGCAGTATTTT
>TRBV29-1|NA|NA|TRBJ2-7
CSFSGAGEQYF
TGCAGCTTCTCAGGGGCCGGCGAGCAGTACTTC
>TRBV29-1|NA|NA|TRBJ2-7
CSVLLLSYEQYF
TGCAGCGTACTACTTCTTTCCTACGAGCAGTACTTC
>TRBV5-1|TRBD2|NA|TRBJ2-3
CASSPGLAGVSTDTQYF
TGCGCCAGCAGCCCGGGACTAGCGGGCGTTTCCACAGATACGCAGTATTTT
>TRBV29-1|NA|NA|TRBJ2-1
CSVASGPLIDEQFF
TGCAGCGTTGCATCTGGGCCTCTTATCGATGAGCAGTTCTTC
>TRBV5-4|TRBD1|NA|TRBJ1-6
CASSSPQGTSPLHF
TGTGCCAGCAGCTCCCCACAGGGGACTTCACCCCTCCACTTT
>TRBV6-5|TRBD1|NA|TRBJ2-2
CASRAGQGVTGELFF
TGTGCCAGCAGAGCGGGACAGGGGGTTACCGGGGAGCTGTTTTTT
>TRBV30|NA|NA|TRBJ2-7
CAWRGGSYEQYF
TGTGCCTGGAGGGGGGGCTCCTACGAGCAGTACTTC
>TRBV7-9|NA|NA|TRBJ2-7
CASSLDISYEQYF
TGTGCCAGCAGCTTGGACATCTCCTACGAGCAGTACTTC
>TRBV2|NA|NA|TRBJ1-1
CASSEDGSTEAFF
TGTGCCAGCAGTGAAGACGGGAGCACTGAAGCTTTCTTT
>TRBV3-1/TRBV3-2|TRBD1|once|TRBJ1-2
CASSLQKGANDGYTF
TGTGCCAGCAGCCTACAAAAGGGGGCGAACGATGGCTACACCTTC
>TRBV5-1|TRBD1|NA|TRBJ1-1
CASSPRQGASTEAFF
TGCGCCAGCAGCCCACGACAGGGGGCGTCAACTGAAGCTTTCTTT
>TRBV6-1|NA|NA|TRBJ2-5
CASSEGGRVQTQYF
TGTGCCAGCAGTGAAGGTGGCAGGGTGCAGACCCAGTACTTC
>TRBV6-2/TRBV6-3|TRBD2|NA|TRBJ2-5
CASSYVTSGKETQYF
TGTGCCAGCAGTTACGTAACTAGCGGAAAAGAGACCCAGTACTTC
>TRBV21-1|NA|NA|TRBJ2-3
CASGSGVRITDTQYF
TGTGCCAGCGGGAGCGGGGTAAGAATCACAGATACGCAGTATTTT
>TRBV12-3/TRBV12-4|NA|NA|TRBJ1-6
CASSFSNNSPLHF
TGTGCCAGCAGTTTTAGTAATAATTCACCCCTCCACTTT
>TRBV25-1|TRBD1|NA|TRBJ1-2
CASSGGTGINYGYTF
TGTGCCAGCAGTGGCGGGACAGGGATTAACTATGGCTACACCTTC
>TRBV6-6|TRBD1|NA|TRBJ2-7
CASSYGQGGEQYF
TGTGCCAGCAGTTACGGACAGGGAGGTGAGCAGTACTTC
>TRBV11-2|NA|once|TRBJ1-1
CASSRALLTGNTEAFF
TGTGCCAGCAGCCGTGCTCTTTTGACGGGGAACACTGAAGCTTTCTTT
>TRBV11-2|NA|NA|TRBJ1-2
CASSSSPGNGYTF
TGTGCCAGCAGCTCAAGTCCGGGGAATGGCTACACCTTC
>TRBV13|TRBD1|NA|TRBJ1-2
CASSVRQGWDYGYTF
TGTGCCAGCAGCGTCCGACAGGGCTGGGACTATGGCTACACCTTC
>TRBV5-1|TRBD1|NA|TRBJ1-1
CASSFNRGASVNTEAFF
TGCGCCAGCAGCTTTAACAGGGGGGCCTCTGTGAACACTGAAGCTTTCTTT
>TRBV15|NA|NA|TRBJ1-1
CATSRASFNTEAFF
TGTGCCACCAGCAGAGCCTCCTTTAACACTGAAGCTTTCTTT
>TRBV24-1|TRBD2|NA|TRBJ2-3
CATSEAGRGGTDTQYF
TGTGCCACCAGTGAGGCGGGGAGGGGAGGGACAGATACGCAGTATTTT
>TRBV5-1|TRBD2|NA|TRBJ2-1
CASSLSIAGGHNEQFF
TGCGCCAGCAGCTTATCGATAGCGGGGGGGCACAATGAGCAGTTCTTC
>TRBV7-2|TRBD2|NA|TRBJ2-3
CASSSPTSGGPSDTQYF
TGTGCCAGCAGCTCCCCGACTAGCGGGGGGCCGTCGGATACGCAGTATTTT
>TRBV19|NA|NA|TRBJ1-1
CASSITGHQNTEAFF
TGTGCCAGTAGTATCACGGGACACCAGAACACTGAAGCTTTCTTT
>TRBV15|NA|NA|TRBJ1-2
CATSRARVPGYTF
TGTGCCACCAGCAGGGCACGGGTCCCTGGCTACACCTTC
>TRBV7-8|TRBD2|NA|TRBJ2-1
CASSPRTSGGPIREQFF
TGTGCCAGCAGCCCAAGGACTAGCGGGGGACCAATCAGGGAGCAGTTCTTC
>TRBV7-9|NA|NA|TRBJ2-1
CASRAGPNNEQFF
TGTGCCAGCCGGGCGGGGCCTAACAATGAGCAGTTCTTC
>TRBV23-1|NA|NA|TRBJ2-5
CASSQSADSQETQYF
TGCGCCAGCAGTCAATCGGCCGACAGCCAAGAGACCCAGTACTTC
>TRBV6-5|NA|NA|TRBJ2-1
CASSFGTPSYNEQFF
TGTGCCAGCAGTTTCGGGACTCCGTCCTACAATGAGCAGTTCTTC
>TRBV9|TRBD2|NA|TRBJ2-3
CASSVLAGHSTDTQYF
TGTGCCAGCAGCGTTCTAGCGGGTCATAGCACAGATACGCAGTATTTT
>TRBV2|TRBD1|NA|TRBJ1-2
CASRTGAGGYTF
TGTGCCAGCAGAACAGGGGCGGGTGGCTACACCTTC
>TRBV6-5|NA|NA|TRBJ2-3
CASSYGQIGDTQYF
TGTGCCAGCAGTTACGGACAGATTGGAGATACGCAGTATTTT
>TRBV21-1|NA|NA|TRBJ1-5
CASSKGDGDISDQPQHF
TGTGCCAGCAGCAAAGGCGATGGGGACATCTCGGATCAGCCCCAGCATTTT
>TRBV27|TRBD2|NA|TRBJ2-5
CASSLWVAGSETQYF
TGTGCCAGCAGTCTGTGGGTAGCGGGGTCAGAGACCCAGTACTTC
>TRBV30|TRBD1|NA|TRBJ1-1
CACHRGTNSEAFF
TGTGCCTGTCACAGGGGGACGAACTCTGAAGCTTTCTTT
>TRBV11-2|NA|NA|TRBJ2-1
CASSLVLGEQFF
TGTGCCAGCAGCTTAGTACTAGGTGAGCAGTTCTTC